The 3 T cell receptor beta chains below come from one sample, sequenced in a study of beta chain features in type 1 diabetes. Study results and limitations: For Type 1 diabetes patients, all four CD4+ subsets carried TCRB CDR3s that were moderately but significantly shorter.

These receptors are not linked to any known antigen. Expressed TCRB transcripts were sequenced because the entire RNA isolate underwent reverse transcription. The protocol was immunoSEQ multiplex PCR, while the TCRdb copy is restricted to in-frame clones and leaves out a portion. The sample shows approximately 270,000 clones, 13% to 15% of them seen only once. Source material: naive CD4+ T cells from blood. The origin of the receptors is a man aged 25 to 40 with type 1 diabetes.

Written as DNA, the CDR3 is TGTGCCAGCAGTCGGACAGTTTCTACCGGGGAGCTGTTTTTT. Protein sequence: CASSRTVSTGELFF. The rearrangement links TRBV6-5 to TRBJ2-2, with TRBD1 as a possible D gene (6 bases). With 5 bases removed from V and 5 bases from J, the gap between germline ends came to 12 bases. Germline loops: CDR1 MNHEY, CDR2 SVGAGI. This CDR3 is 14 amino acids long.

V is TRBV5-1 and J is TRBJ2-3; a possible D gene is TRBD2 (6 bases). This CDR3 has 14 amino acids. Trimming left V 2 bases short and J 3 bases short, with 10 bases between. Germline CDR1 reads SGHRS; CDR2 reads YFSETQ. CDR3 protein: CASSFSLATDTQYF. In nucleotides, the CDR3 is TGCGCCAGCAGCTTTAGCCTAGCGACAGATACGCAGTATTTT. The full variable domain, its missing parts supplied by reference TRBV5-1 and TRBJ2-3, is KAGVTQTPRYLIKTRGQQVTLSCSPISGHRSVSWYQQTPGQGLQFLFEYFSETQRNKGNFPGRFSGRQFSNSRSEMNVSTLELGDSALYLCASSFSLATDTQYFGPGTRLTVL.

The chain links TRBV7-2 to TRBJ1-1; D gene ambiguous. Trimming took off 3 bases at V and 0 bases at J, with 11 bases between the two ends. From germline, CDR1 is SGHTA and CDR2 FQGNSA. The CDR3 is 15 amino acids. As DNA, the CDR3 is TGTGCCAGCAGCTTGTCCGGTAGCTTGAACACTGAAGCTTTCTTT. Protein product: CASSLSGSLNTEAFF. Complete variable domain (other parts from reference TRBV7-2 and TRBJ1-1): GAGVSQSPSNKVTEKGKDVELRCDPISGHTALYWYRQSLGQGLEFLIYFQGNSAPDKSGLPSDRFSAERTGGSVSTLTIQRTQQEDSAVYLCASSLSGSLNTEAFFGQGTRLTVV.